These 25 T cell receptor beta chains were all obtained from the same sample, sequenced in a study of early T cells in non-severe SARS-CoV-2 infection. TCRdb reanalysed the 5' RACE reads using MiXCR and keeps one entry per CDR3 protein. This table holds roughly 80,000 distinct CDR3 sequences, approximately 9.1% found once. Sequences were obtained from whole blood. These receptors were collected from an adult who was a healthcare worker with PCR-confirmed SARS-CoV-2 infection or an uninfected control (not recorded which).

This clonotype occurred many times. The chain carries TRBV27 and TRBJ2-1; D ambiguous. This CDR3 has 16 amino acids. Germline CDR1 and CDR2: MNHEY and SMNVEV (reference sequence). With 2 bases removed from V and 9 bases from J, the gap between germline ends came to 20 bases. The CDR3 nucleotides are TGTGCCAGCAGTTTAGGGCGTGGGCTACCCCGTATTGAGCAGTTCTTC. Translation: CASSLGRGLPRIEQFF.

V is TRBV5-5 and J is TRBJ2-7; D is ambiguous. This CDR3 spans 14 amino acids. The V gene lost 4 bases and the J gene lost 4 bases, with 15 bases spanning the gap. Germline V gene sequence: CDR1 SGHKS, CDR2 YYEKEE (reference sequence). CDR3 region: CASSATGSPYEQYF. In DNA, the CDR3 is TGTGCCAGCAGCGCCACCGGGTCTCCTTACGAGCAGTACTTC.

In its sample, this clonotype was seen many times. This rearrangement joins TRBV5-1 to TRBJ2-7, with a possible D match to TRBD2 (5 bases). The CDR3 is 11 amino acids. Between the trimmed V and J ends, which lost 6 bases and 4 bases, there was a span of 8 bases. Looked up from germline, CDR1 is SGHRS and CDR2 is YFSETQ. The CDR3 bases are TGCGCCAGCAAGGGAGAATACGAGCAGTACTTC. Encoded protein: CASKGEYEQYF.

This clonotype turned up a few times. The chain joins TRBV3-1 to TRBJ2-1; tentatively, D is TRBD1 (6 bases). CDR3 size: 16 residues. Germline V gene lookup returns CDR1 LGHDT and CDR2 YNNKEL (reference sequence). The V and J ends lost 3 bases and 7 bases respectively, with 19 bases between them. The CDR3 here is CASSQSSSGEWNEQFF. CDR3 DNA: TGTGCCAGCAGCCAGTCCTCTTCAGGGGAGTGGAATGAGCAGTTCTTC.

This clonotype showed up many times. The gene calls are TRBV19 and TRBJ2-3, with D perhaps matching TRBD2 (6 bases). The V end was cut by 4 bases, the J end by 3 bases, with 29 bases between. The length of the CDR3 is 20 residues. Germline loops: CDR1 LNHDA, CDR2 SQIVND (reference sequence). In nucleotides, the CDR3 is TGTGCCAGTAGTACCCCGGGAGTCACGTCAAGAATACAAAGGACAGATACGCAGTATTTT. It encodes CASSTPGVTSRIQRTDTQYF.

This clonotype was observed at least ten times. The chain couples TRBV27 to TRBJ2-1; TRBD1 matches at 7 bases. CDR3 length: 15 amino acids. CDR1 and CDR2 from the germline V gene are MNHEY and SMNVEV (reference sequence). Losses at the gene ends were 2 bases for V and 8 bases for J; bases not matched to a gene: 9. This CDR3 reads CASSLNRGALYEQFF. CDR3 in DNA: TGTGCCAGCAGTTTAAACAGGGGAGCTTTATATGAGCAGTTCTTC.

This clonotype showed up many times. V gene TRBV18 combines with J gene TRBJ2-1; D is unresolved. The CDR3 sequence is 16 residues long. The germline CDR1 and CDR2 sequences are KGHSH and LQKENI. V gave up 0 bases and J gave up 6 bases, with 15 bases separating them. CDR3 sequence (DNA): TGTGCCAGCTCACCACCGGTTCAGGCCCTTAGCAATGAGCAGTTCTTC. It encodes CASSPPVQALSNEQFF.

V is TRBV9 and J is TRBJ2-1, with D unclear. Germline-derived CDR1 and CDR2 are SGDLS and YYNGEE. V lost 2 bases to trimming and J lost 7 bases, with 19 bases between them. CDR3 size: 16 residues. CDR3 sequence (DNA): TGTGCCAGCAGCGTGACCCCTTTGGGCCCCCAAAATGAGCAGTTCTTC. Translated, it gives CASSVTPLGPQNEQFF.

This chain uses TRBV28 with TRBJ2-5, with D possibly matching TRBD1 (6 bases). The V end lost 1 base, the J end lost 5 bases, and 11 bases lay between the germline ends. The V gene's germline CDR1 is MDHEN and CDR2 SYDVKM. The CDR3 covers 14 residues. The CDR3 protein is CASSLFSGHETQYF. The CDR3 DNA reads TGTGCCAGCAGTTTATTCTCGGGACACGAGACCCAGTACTTC.

The CDR3 DNA sequence: TGTGCCAGCAGTTTATTACGCGGGAGCAGTCAGCAGTACTTC. This translates into CASSLLRGSSQQYF. The chain uses TRBV27 and TRBJ2-7; 7 nucleotides match TRBD2. Trimming cost V 1 base and J 8 bases; bases outside gene matches: 8. CDR3 size: 14 residues. The germline gives CDR1 MNHEY, CDR2 SMNVEV (reference sequence).

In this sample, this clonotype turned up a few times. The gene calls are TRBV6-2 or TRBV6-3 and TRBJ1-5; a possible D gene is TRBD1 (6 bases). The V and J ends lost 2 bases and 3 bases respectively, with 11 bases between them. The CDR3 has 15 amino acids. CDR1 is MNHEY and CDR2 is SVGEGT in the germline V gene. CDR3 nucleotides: TGTGCCAGCAGTTACGAGGGGGGGGCCAATCAGCCCCAGCATTTT. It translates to CASSYEGGANQPQHF.

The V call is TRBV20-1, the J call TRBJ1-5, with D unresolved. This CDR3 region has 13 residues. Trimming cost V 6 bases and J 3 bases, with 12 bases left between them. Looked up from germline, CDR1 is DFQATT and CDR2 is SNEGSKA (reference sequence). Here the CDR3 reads CSAPQIPNQPQHF. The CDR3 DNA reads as TGCAGTGCCCCCCAGATACCCAATCAGCCCCAGCATTTT.

The CDR3: CASSDQQYF. In nucleotides, the CDR3 is TGTGCCAGCAGTGACCAGCAGTACTTC. V usage is TRBV2 and J usage is TRBJ2-7; the D is unclear. This CDR3 is 9 amino acids long. CDR1 and CDR2 from the germline V gene are SNHLY and FYNNEI. V lost 3 bases to trimming and J lost 8 bases, with 2 bases between them.

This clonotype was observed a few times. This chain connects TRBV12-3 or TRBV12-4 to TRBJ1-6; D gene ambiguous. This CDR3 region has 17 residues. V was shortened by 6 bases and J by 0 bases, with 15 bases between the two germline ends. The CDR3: CASSPDTRSSYNSPLHF. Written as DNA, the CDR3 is TGTGCCAGCAGCCCCGATACTCGGAGCTCCTATAATTCACCCCTCCACTTT.

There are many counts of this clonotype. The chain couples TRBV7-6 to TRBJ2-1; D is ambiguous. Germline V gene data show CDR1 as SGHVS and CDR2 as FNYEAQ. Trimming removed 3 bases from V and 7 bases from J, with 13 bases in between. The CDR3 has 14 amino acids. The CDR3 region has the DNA TGTGCCAGCAGCTTGGAGACTCAAGATAATGAGCAGTTCTTC. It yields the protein CASSLETQDNEQFF.

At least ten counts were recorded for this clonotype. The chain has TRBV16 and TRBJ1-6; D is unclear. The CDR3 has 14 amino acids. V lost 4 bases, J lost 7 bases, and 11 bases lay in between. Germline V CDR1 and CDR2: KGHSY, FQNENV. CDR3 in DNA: TGTGCCAGCAGCCCGCTCGGAGTAAATTCACCCCTCCACTTT. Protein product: CASSPLGVNSPLHF.

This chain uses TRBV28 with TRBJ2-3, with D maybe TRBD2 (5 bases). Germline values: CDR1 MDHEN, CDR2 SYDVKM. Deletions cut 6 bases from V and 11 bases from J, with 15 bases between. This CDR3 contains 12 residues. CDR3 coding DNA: TGTGCCAGCAGAGACCGAGCGGACCTGCAGTATTTT. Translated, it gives CASRDRADLQYF.

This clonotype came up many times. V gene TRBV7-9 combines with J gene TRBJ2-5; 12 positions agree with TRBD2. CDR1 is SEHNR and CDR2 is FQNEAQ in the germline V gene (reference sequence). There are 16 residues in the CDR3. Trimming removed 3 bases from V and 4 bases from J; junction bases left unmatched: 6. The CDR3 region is CASSLSPGLAGETQYF. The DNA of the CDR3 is TGTGCCAGCAGCTTGTCACCGGGACTAGCGGGAGAGACCCAGTACTTC.

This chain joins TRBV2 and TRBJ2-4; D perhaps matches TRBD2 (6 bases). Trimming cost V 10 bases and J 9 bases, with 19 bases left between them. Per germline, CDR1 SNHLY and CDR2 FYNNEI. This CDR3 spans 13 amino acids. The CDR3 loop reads CATQEREIGIQYF. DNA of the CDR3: TGTGCCACCCAGGAACGGGAGATTGGCATTCAGTACTTC.

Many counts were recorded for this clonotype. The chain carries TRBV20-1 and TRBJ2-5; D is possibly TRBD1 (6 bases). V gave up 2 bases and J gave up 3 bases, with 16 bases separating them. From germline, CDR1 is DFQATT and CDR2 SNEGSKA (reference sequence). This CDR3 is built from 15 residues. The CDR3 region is CSARNPGTKKETQYF. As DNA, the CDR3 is TGCAGTGCTAGAAACCCCGGGACAAAAAAAGAGACCCAGTACTTC.

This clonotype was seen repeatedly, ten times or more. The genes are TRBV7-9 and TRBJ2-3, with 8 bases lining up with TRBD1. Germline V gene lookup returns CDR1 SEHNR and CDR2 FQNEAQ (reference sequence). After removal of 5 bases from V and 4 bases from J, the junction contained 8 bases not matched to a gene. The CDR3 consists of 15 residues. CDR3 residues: CASSGTGPQADTQYF. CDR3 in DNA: TGTGCCAGCAGCGGGACAGGCCCGCAGGCAGATACGCAGTATTTT.

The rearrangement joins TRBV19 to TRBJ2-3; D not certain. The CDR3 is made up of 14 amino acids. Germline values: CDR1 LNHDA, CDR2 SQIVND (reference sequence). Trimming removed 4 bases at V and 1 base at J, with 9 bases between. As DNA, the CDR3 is TGTGCCAGTAGTACAGTCGGAGGCACAGATACGCAGTATTTT. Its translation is CASSTVGGTDTQYF. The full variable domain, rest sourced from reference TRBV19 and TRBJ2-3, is DGGITQSPKYLFRKEGQNVTLSCEQNLNHDAMYWYRQDPGQGLRLIYYSQIVNDFQKGDIAEGYSVSREKKESFPLTVTSAQKNPTAFYLCASSTVGGTDTQYFGPGTRLTVL.

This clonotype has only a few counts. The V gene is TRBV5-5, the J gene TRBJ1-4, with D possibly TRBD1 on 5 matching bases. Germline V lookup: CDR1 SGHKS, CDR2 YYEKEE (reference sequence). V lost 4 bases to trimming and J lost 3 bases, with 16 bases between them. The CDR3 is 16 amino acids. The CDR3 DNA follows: TGTGCCAGCAGCCCCCCAACAGGTCCGGCTAATGAAAAACTGTTTTTT. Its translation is CASSPPTGPANEKLFF.

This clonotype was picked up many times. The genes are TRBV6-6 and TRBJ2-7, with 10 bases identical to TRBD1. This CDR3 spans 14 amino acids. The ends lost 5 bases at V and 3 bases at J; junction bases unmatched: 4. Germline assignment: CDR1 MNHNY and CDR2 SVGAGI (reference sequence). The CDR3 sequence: CASSRGTGVYEQYF. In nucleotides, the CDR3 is TGTGCCAGCAGTAGGGGGACAGGGGTCTACGAGCAGTACTTC.

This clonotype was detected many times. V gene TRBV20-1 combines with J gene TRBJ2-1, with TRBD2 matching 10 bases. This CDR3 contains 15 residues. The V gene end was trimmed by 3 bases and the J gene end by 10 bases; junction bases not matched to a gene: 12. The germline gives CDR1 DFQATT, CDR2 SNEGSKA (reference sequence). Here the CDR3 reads CSARGWLAGVGEQFF. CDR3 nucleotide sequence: TGCAGTGCTAGGGGTTGGCTAGCGGGAGTCGGAGAGCAGTTCTTC.